The 27 T cell receptor beta chains in this list originate from one sample, sequenced in a study of identifying expanded T cells in peripheral blood. Using immunoSEQ multiplex PCR, the repertoire was profiled, and TCRdb retains in-frame clones only, with some absent. The sample lists more than 85,000 clones, about 91% occurring once. Material for sequencing was blood. These receptors all stem from a person aged 18 to 75 in good health.

V usage is TRBV7-6 and J usage is TRBJ2-1; TRBD2 is a possible D gene (6 bases). CDR1 is SGHVS, CDR2 FNYEAQ, per germline. V dropped 2 bases and J dropped 5 bases, with 16 bases sitting between them. The CDR3 extends over 16 amino acids. The CDR3 region has the DNA TGTGCCAGCAGCTTATATGGGGGGTTCTTGGACAATGAGCAGTTCTTC. Encoded protein: CASSLYGGFLDNEQFF. Together with reference TRBV7-6 and TRBJ2-1, the CDR3 gives the full variable domain: GAGVSQSPRYKVTKRGQDVALRCDPISGHVSLYWYRQALGQGPEFLTYFNYEAQQDKSGLPNDRFSAERPEGSISTLTIQRTEQRDSAMYRCASSLYGGFLDNEQFFGPGTRLTVL.

About this clone: Its ends do not fully match the called genes, so a read error is possible. The chain links TRBV6-5 to TRBJ1-2, with TRBD1 as a possible D gene (5 bases). Germline-derived CDR1 and CDR2 are MNHEY and SVGAGI. The CDR3 is 12 residues long. CDR3 nucleotides: TGTGCCAGCAGTCACTCCAGGGATGGCTACACCTTC. This gives the protein CASSHSRDGYTF.

V is TRBV6-4 and J is TRBJ1-4, with unresolved D. The CDR3 contains 14 residues. Trimming removed 6 bases from V and 4 bases from J, with 12 bases in between. Germline V CDR1 and CDR2: MRHNA, SNTAGT. The CDR3 loop is CASRSTDNNEKLFF. CDR3 nucleotide sequence: TGTGCCAGCAGATCGACCGATAATAATGAAAAACTGTTTTTT.

DNA for the CDR3: TGTGCCAGCAGCGCCGAAGATTCGAGGAACACTGAAGCTTTCTTT. Protein product: CASSAEDSRNTEAFF. The chain carries TRBV6-1 and TRBJ1-1; D is unresolved. The CDR3 consists of 15 residues. Trimming removed 6 bases at V and 1 base at J, with 15 bases between. Germline loops: CDR1 MNHNS, CDR2 SASEGT.

This clone was found once. J is TRBJ2-7 and V is TRBV18; a weak D match, TRBD2 (6 bases). V was shortened by 2 bases and J by 2 bases, with 13 bases between the two germline ends. In germline, CDR1 is KGHSH, CDR2 LQKENI. The CDR3 loop spans 15 amino acids. The CDR3 sequence is CASSPSGTPAYEQYF. CDR3 DNA sequence: TGTGCCAGCTCACCATCAGGGACTCCCGCCTACGAGCAGTACTTC. Looking up the rest from reference TRBV18 and TRBJ2-7 gives the full variable domain: NAGVMQNPRHLVRRRGQEARLRCSPMKGHSHVYWYRQLPEEGLKFMVYLQKENIIDESGMPKERFSAEFPKEGPSILRIQQVVRGDSAAYFCASSPSGTPAYEQYFGPGTRLTVT.

This clone was picked up one time. V is TRBV27 and J is TRBJ1-6; D gene ambiguous. The V gene lost 4 bases and the J gene lost 6 bases, with 7 bases spanning the gap. The CDR3 is made up of 13 amino acids. Germline-derived CDR1 and CDR2 are MNHEY and SMNVEV (reference sequence). DNA of the CDR3: TGTGCCAGCAGTTCCCCTATTAATTCACCCCTCCACTTT. Residues: CASSSPINSPLHF.

The chain couples TRBV9 to TRBJ1-1; TRBD1 is a possible D gene (6 bases). Germline lookup yields CDR1 SGDLS and CDR2 YYNGEE. The CDR3 contains 15 residues. V lost 0 bases and J 6 bases, leaving 15 bases between the germline ends. The CDR3 nucleotides are TGTGCCAGCAGCGTAGGTTCCCCGAAGGGGGCTGAAGCTTTCTTT. Translated: CASSVGSPKGAEAFF.

The chain is built from TRBV30 and TRBJ2-2; D is ambiguous. Germline lookup yields CDR1 GTSNPN and CDR2 SVGIG (reference sequence). The ends were cut back, 4 bases at V and 10 bases at J, with 10 bases in the middle. This CDR3 has 11 residues. The CDR3 protein is CAWTNSQELFF. The DNA for the CDR3 is TGTGCCTGGACCAATTCCCAGGAGCTGTTTTTT. Full variable domain (missing parts from reference TRBV30 and TRBJ2-2): SQTIHQWPATLVQPVGSPLSLECTVEGTSNPNLYWYRQAAGRGLQLLFYSVGIGQISSEVPQNLSASRPQDRQFILSSKKLLLSDSGFYLCAWTNSQELFFGEGSRLTVL.

In this sample, this clone turned up once. The chain is built from TRBV4-2 and TRBJ1-1; D is perhaps TRBD1 (6 bases). CDR3 length: 15 residues. From germline, CDR1 is LGHNA and CDR2 YNFKEQ. V dropped 4 bases and J dropped 4 bases, with 16 bases sitting between them. The CDR3 bases are TGTGCCAGCAGCCCCCCGGAACAGGGTCGCACTGAAGCTTTCTTT. Its protein product is CASSPPEQGRTEAFF.

The chain has TRBV4-1 and TRBJ2-2; 8 bases map to TRBD2. The germline CDR1 and CDR2 sequences are MGHRA and YSYEKL. CDR3 size: 20 residues. J was trimmed by 1 base and V by 1 base; bases with no gene match: 14. In nucleotides, the CDR3 is TGCGCCAGCAGCCAAGCCGTCAGGCTCGTTAGCGGGAAGAACACCGGGGAGCTGTTTTTT. Translating gives CASSQAVRLVSGKNTGELFF.

This sequence joins TRBV6-5 and TRBJ1-1, with D tentatively TRBD1 (5 bases). CDR3 length: 16 amino acids. Trimming left V 2 bases short and J 1 base short, with 14 bases between. Germline loops: CDR1 MNHEY, CDR2 SVGAGI. In DNA form, the CDR3 reads TGTGCCAGCAGTTACGGAGGAGGGGCCGGGAACACTGAAGCTTTCTTT. This encodes CASSYGGGAGNTEAFF.

This clone showed up many times. The chain recombines TRBV7-3 with TRBJ1-2; D ambiguous. The CDR3 covers 15 residues. V was pared by 5 bases and J by 5 bases, with 18 bases between. Germline lookup yields CDR1 SGHTA and CDR2 FQGTGA. CDR3 sequence: CASSPYPGRTYGYTF. CDR3 DNA: TGTGCCAGCAGCCCCTATCCCGGACGGACTTATGGCTACACCTTC.

The J gene is TRBJ1-5, the V gene TRBV7-2; perhaps TRBD1 as D (6 bases). Between the trimmed V and J ends, which lost 4 bases and 0 bases, there was a span of 16 bases. CDR1 and CDR2 (germline): SGHTA, FQGNSA. This CDR3 is built from 17 residues. CDR3 protein: CASSSFITGYSNQPQHF. As DNA, the CDR3 is TGTGCCAGCAGCTCCTTTATAACAGGGTATAGCAATCAGCCCCAGCATTTT.

This rearrangement joins TRBV7-3 to TRBJ2-3; 9 bases fit TRBD2. The CDR3 extends over 16 amino acids. V was clipped by 4 bases and J by 2 bases; unmatched bases: 7. CDR1 is SGHTA and CDR2 is FQGTGA in the germline V gene. The CDR3 DNA is TGTGCCAGCAGCTCCGGAGCGGGGGGATTCACAGATACGCAGTATTTT. It yields the protein CASSSGAGGFTDTQYF. The full variable domain, rest sourced from reference TRBV7-3 and TRBJ2-3, is GAGVSQTPSNKVTEKGKYVELRCDPISGHTALYWYRQSLGQGPEFLIYFQGTGAADDSGLPNDRFFAVRPEGSVSTLKIQRTERGDSAVYLCASSSGAGGFTDTQYFGPGTRLTVL.

The J gene is TRBJ2-7, the V gene TRBV6-1; maybe TRBD1 (5 bases). Germline V CDR1 and CDR2: MNHNS, SASEGT. This CDR3 is built from 11 residues. Deletions cut 7 bases from V and 3 bases from J, with 7 bases between. CDR3 amino acids: CASTDIYEQYF. In DNA form, the CDR3 reads TGTGCCAGCACGGACATCTACGAGCAGTACTTC.

The genes are TRBV29-1 and TRBJ2-7; D not certain. From germline, CDR1 is SQVTM and CDR2 ANQGSEA. Deletions cut 0 bases from V and 0 bases from J, with 9 bases between. The CDR3 covers 14 residues. This CDR3 is CSVEEGSSSYEQYF. The CDR3, as DNA: TGCAGCGTTGAAGAAGGCAGTTCCTCCTACGAGCAGTACTTC.

The chain employs TRBV6-1 and TRBJ1-1; TRBD1 might be the D (6 bases). The V gene lost 2 bases and the J gene lost 7 bases, with 14 bases spanning the gap. The V gene's germline CDR1 is MNHNS and CDR2 SASEGT. The CDR3 is made up of 14 amino acids. The CDR3 here is CASSESGTQGEAFF. In DNA form, the CDR3 reads TGTGCCAGCAGTGAATCTGGAACACAGGGTGAAGCTTTCTTT.

The V gene is TRBV4-3, the J gene TRBJ1-6; D might be TRBD1 (6 bases). The germline V gene encodes CDR1 LGHNA and CDR2 YSLEER. The CDR3 covers 16 residues. Trimming took 0 bases from V and 7 from J, leaving 13 bases between them. The CDR3 loop reads CASSQEQGRFNSPLHF. The CDR3 DNA follows: TGCGCCAGCAGCCAAGAACAGGGCAGGTTCAATTCACCCCTCCACTTT.

This clone was observed a few times. The CDR3 nucleotides read TGTGCCTGGAAGGCCACCGGGGATTCACCCCTCCACTTT. It translates to CAWKATGDSPLHF. V and J are TRBV30 and TRBJ1-6, with D hard to call. V was trimmed by 4 bases and J by 8 bases, leaving 12 bases between them. Germline V CDR1 and CDR2: GTSNPN, SVGIG (reference sequence). This CDR3 is built from 13 residues.

The rearrangement links TRBV28 to TRBJ2-7, with D tentatively TRBD1 or TRBD2 (5 bases each). The CDR3 runs 16 residues. In germline, CDR1 is MDHEN, CDR2 SYDVKM. Trimming took off 5 bases at V and 0 bases at J, with 17 bases between the two ends. The CDR3 protein is CASSTPSGTGSYEQYF. The CDR3 region has the DNA TGTGCCAGCAGTACCCCATCCGGGACCGGCTCCTACGAGCAGTACTTC.

Concerning this clone: This likely reflects a read error, since a far larger clone is one base away. This chain joins TRBV5-4 and TRBJ1-2; 8 bases agree with TRBD1. Germline lookup yields CDR1 SGHNT and CDR2 YYREEE (reference sequence). The CDR3 has 17 amino acids. The junction had 9 bases not matched to a gene; V was cut back by 0 bases and J by 2 bases. CDR3 amino acids: CASSLDAGGAKNYGYTF. In DNA, the CDR3 is TGTGCCAGCAGCTTGGATGCAGGGGGCGCGAAGAACTATGGCTACACCTTC.

The chain employs TRBV19 and TRBJ1-1; the D is unclear. CDR3 length equals 15 residues. Germline V gives CDR1 LNHDA, CDR2 SQIVND (reference sequence). V gave up 5 bases and J gave up 4 bases, with 17 bases separating them. The CDR3 DNA sequence: TGTGCCAGTAGTGGCCTGGGGTCCGTGAGCACTGAAGCTTTCTTT. Amino acid sequence: CASSGLGSVSTEAFF.

The chain combines TRBV7-2 with TRBJ1-2; D remains unclear. V shed 5 bases and J shed 4 bases, with 17 bases lying between them. The CDR3 has 15 residues. Germline V lookup: CDR1 SGHTA, CDR2 FQGNSA. CDR3 loop: CASSPAAGEGYGYTF. CDR3 sequence (DNA): TGTGCCAGCAGCCCGGCGGCGGGAGAAGGCTATGGCTACACCTTC.

J is TRBJ2-7 and V is TRBV4-3; 7 bases match TRBD2. The CDR3 covers 13 residues. V lost 0 bases and J lost 5; bases outside the gene matches: 1. Per germline, CDR1 LGHNA and CDR2 YSLEER. The CDR3 DNA is TGCGCCAGCAGCCAAGAGGGGGGGGACGAGCAGTACTTC. Its protein product is CASSQEGGDEQYF.

V usage is TRBV19 and J usage is TRBJ2-6; 10 nucleotides line up with TRBD1. Per germline, CDR1 LNHDA and CDR2 SQIVND (reference sequence). V lost 4 bases, J lost 0 bases, and 6 bases stayed unmatched. CDR3 length: 18 residues. The CDR3 spells CASSTRTGGISGANVLTF. The CDR3 coding sequence is TGTGCCAGTAGTACACGGACAGGGGGGATCTCTGGGGCCAACGTCCTGACTTTC.

Here the CDR3 DNA reads TGCGCCAGCAGCACCGGGACCGCTAGAGAGACCCAGTACTTC. It is translated as CASSTGTARETQYF. This chain uses TRBV5-1 with TRBJ2-5, with D possibly called TRBD1 or TRBD2 (5 bases each). Trimming pared 4 bases from V and 4 bases from J, leaving 14 bases between. Germline assignment: CDR1 SGHRS and CDR2 YFSETQ. CDR3 size: 14 residues.

The V gene is TRBV6-5, the J gene TRBJ1-1; perhaps TRBD1 as D (5 bases). The CDR3 extends over 16 amino acids. CDR1 MNHEY and CDR2 SVGAGI come from the germline V gene. Trimming removed 2 bases at V and 6 bases at J, with 19 bases between. The CDR3 nucleotides read TGTGCCAGCAGTTACGGTGGGGGGTTAGTATCCTCTGAAGCTTTCTTT. This sequence encodes CASSYGGGLVSSEAFF.